The 10 T cell receptor beta chains in this list originate from one sample, sequenced in a study of CD8 T cells in Susac syndrome. With random hexamers, 0.5 to 1 ug RNA was reverse transcribed. TCRdb processed the immunoSEQ multiplex PCR reads anew with MiXCR; each CDR3 protein has one entry. Found here are about 200,000 distinct CDR3 sequences, roughly 94% of them singletons; the top ten hold around 0.093%. Material: CD4+ T cells from PBMCs. Receptor source: a human donor in good health.

The DNA of the CDR3 is TGCAGCGTTGAGCTCGGACTAGCGGGAGTTCACACAGATACGCAGTATTTT. This codes for CSVELGLAGVHTDTQYF. This chain connects TRBV29-1 to TRBJ2-3, with 13 bases lining up with TRBD2. Germline loops: CDR1 SQVTM, CDR2 ANQGSEA. This CDR3 is 17 amino acids long. After removal of 3 bases from V and 2 bases from J, the junction contained 8 bases not matched to a gene.

V and J are TRBV9 and TRBJ2-1; the D gene could be TRBD1 or TRBD2 (6 bases each). V lost 0 bases and J lost 13, with 11 bases in between. The CDR3 contains 12 residues. CDR1 SGDLS and CDR2 YYNGEE come from the germline V gene. In DNA, the CDR3 is TGTGCCAGCAGCGTAGTTGGGGGGCCTCAGTTCTTC. It encodes CASSVVGGPQFF.

This sequence joins TRBV20-1 and TRBJ2-2; weak D call: TRBD1 (6 bases). Germline CDR1 reads DFQATT; CDR2 reads SNEGSKA (reference sequence). V lost 4 bases and J 3 bases, leaving 12 bases between the germline ends. The CDR3 has 14 residues. DNA for the CDR3: TGCAGTGCTAACAGGGATTTGGACACCGGGGAGCTGTTTTTT. It codes for CSANRDLDTGELFF.

The chain carries TRBV5-1 and TRBJ2-5; either TRBD1 or TRBD2 may supply D (5 bases each). Germline CDR1 reads SGHRS; CDR2 reads YFSETQ. V was trimmed by 0 bases and J by 5 bases, leaving 11 bases between them. CDR3 length equals 14 residues. This chain's CDR3 is CASSLGDLVETQYF. CDR3 DNA sequence: TGCGCCAGCAGCTTGGGGGACCTCGTCGAGACCCAGTACTTC.

The chain is built from TRBV19 and TRBJ1-2; weak D call: TRBD1 (5 bases). The germline V gene encodes CDR1 LNHDA and CDR2 SQIVND (reference sequence). V was trimmed by 9 bases and J by 4 bases, leaving 18 bases between them. The CDR3 totals 14 residues. Here the CDR3 reads CARSTGVEGYGYTF. DNA for the CDR3: TGTGCCAGGAGCACAGGCGTGGAGGGCTATGGCTACACCTTC.

The chain recombines TRBV9 with TRBJ2-5, with D maybe TRBD2 (5 bases). This CDR3 comprises 15 residues. Trimming took off 4 bases at V and 1 base at J, with 14 bases between the two ends. CDR1 is SGDLS, CDR2 YYNGEE, per germline. CDR3 DNA: TGTGCCAGCAGCCCCTCCCTAGCTTTCCAAGAGACCCAGTACTTC. Translating gives CASSPSLAFQETQYF.

The chain links TRBV20-1 to TRBJ2-7, with TRBD1 identical over 12 bases. The CDR3 totals 16 residues. Germline V gene lookup returns CDR1 DFQATT and CDR2 SNEGSKA (reference sequence). The V segment lost 0 bases and the J segment 6 bases; nucleotides outside the gene matches: 9. The CDR3 loop reads CSARDGMGQGAGEQYV. The CDR3 nucleotides read TGCAGTGCTAGAGATGGAATGGGACAGGGGGCGGGCGAGCAGTACGTC.

A note on this clonotype: An end of the junction does not agree with germline; a read error may underlie this. CDR3 residues: CASSQVVPGWNAGELFF. CDR3 DNA: TGTGCCAGCAGCCAAGTGGTTCCAGGGTGGAACGCCGGGGAGCTGTTTTTT. This chain connects TRBV3-1 to TRBJ2-2, with D possibly TRBD1 on 5 matching bases. The CDR3 extends over 17 amino acids. The germline V gene has CDR1 LGHDT and CDR2 YNNKEL (reference sequence).

The chain carries TRBV9 and TRBJ2-1; no definite D call. The CDR3 covers 17 residues. Trimming took off 0 bases at V and 4 bases at J, with 17 bases between the two ends. In germline, CDR1 is SGDLS, CDR2 YYNGEE. The CDR3 DNA follows: TGTGCCAGCAGCGTAGAGTATAGGATCCTGGGGTACAATGAGCAGTTCTTC. Its translation is CASSVEYRILGYNEQFF.

The J gene is TRBJ1-5, the V gene TRBV6-6; D is undetermined. The germline V gene encodes CDR1 MNHNY and CDR2 SVGAGI (reference sequence). Trimming cost V 2 bases and J 0 bases, with 8 bases left between them. The CDR3 runs to 15 residues. The CDR3 reads CASSYAENSNQPQHF. CDR3 DNA sequence: TGTGCCAGCAGTTACGCAGAGAATAGCAATCAGCCCCAGCATTTT.